This T cell receptor beta chain was recorded in a study of blood T cell repertoires in COVID-19. Study overall: Spain, Italy and the United States supplied samples that represented acute and convalescent COVID-19. T cells, B-cell-depleted T cells, or PBMCs supplied cDNA or gDNA.

The CDR3 is 15 residues long. Germline V gene sequence: CDR1 MNHEY, CDR2 SMNVEV (reference sequence). J lost 3 bases, V lost 3 bases, and 5 bases had no gene match. In the authors' workflow: Reference gene primer amplification yielded estimated nucleated cell counts. Generated by immunoSEQ multiplex PCR, the TCRdb table keeps only in-frame clones and is missing some. From that table come the V and J calls and clone size; the DNA was used to work out D and trimming. The sample includes roughly 100,000 clones, 70% to 85% of them seen just once. The sequence was collected from a man between 60 and 70 years old with active or convalescent COVID-19. V gene TRBV27 combines with J gene TRBJ2-1; 7 bases agree with TRBD2. The specimen was peripheral blood. In DNA form, the CDR3 reads TGTGCCAGCAGTTTCCGAGCGGGGAACTACAATGAGCAGTTCTTC. Encoded protein: CASSFRAGNYNEQFF.